This passage covers 24 T cell receptor beta chains from one sample sequenced in a study of T cell repertoires in aging, cancer and after chemotherapy. TCR beta rearrangements were amplified from peripheral blood genomic DNA. Multiplex touch-down PCR with TRB-A/B primers amplified rearranged V-D-J TRB sequences. TCRdb re-called the multiplex PCR reads with MiXCR, one entry per CDR3 protein. The data hold around 4,600 distinct CDR3 sequences, with roughly 28% observed a single time. The sample comprised blood. These receptors all stem from a human donor in good health.

This clonotype turned up a few times. This sequence joins TRBV12-3 or TRBV12-4 and TRBJ1-1, with D unresolved. V was cut by 4 bases and J by 11 bases, with 17 bases left in between. The CDR3 is made up of 13 amino acids. CDR3: CASSSSLGRVAFF. Written as DNA, the CDR3 is TGTGCCAGCAGTTCGTCCCTAGGGAGGGTGGCTTTCTTT.

This chain links TRBV12-3 or TRBV12-4 with TRBJ1-3, with D maybe TRBD1 (6 bases). Trimming shortened V by 1 base and J by 2 bases, and 9 bases separated the two germline ends. The CDR3 spans 15 residues. The CDR3 reads CASSLGDTPGNTIYF. CDR3 DNA sequence: TGTGCCAGCAGTTTAGGGGACACCCCTGGAAACACCATATATTTT.

Worth noting for this clonotype: A much larger clone sits a single nucleotide away, making a read error possible. The chain combines TRBV5-4 with TRBJ2-7, with 8 bases lining up with TRBD2. Per the germline V gene, CDR1 is SGHNT and CDR2 is YYREEE (reference sequence). CDR3 length equals 16 residues. CDR3 amino acids: CASSRLAGSSSYKQYF. The CDR3 nucleotides are TGTGCCAGCAGCCGTTTAGCGGGGTCGAGCTCCTACAAGCAGTACTTC.

The gene calls are TRBV5-4 and TRBJ1-2, with no clear D. The CDR3 runs 13 residues. Trimming removed 0 bases from V and 8 bases from J, with 11 bases in between. Per germline, CDR1 SGHNT and CDR2 YYREEE (reference sequence). The CDR3 region is CASSLAGSGGYTF. CDR3 nucleotides: TGTGCCAGCAGCTTGGCGGGGTCCGGGGGCTACACCTTC.

This clonotype was observed a few times. One junction end does not reproduce the germline sequence, and a read error may be involved. This rearrangement joins TRBV28 to TRBJ1-2; 9 bases agree with TRBD1. The CDR3 is made up of 11 amino acids. The germline V gene encodes CDR1 MDHEN and CDR2 SYDVKM. The CDR3 DNA sequence: TGTGCCAGCAGTCCTACAGGGGGCCTAAACTTC. As protein: CASSPTGGLNF.

The rearrangement joins TRBV12-3 or TRBV12-4 to TRBJ2-6; D might be TRBD1 or TRBD2, each matching 5 bases. V lost 5 bases to trimming and J lost 0 bases, with 17 bases between them. CDR3 size: 18 residues. As DNA, the CDR3 is TGTGCCAGCAGTCCACCTCCGGGACGCCGCTCTGGGGCCAACGTCCTGACTTTC. Its protein is CASSPPPGRRSGANVLTF.

By frequency in the sample, this clonotype is medium-sized. The genes are TRBV18 and TRBJ2-2, with D possibly matching TRBD1 (6 bases). From germline, CDR1 is KGHSH and CDR2 LQKENI. The V end lost 3 bases, the J end lost 5 bases, and 13 bases lay between the germline ends. This CDR3 comprises 15 residues. In DNA form, the CDR3 reads TGTGCCAGCTCACCTAAAATAACAGGGACCGGGGAGCTGTTTTTT. Encoded protein: CASSPKITGTGELFF.

In this sample, this clonotype is medium-sized. The V and J genes are TRBV5-4 and TRBJ2-7; D unclear. This CDR3 region has 13 residues. V lost 4 bases and J lost 5, with 13 bases in between. Germline V CDR1 and CDR2: SGHNT, YYREEE (reference sequence). The CDR3 bases are TGTGCCAGCAGCCGCAAGGACGGCGACGAGCAGTACTTC. As protein: CASSRKDGDEQYF.

This clonotype was picked up one time. Just one base apart from a much larger clone, this may be a read error. J is TRBJ2-2 and V is TRBV12-3 or TRBV12-4; D could derive from TRBD1 or TRBD2 (5 bases each). The CDR3 contains 14 residues. The CDR3 nucleotides are TGTGCCAGCAGTTTAAGGGGATACACCGGGGACCTGTTTTTT. This encodes CASSLRGYTGDLFF.

This chain joins TRBV7-2 and TRBJ2-7; the match to TRBD1 covers 8 bases. Trimming took 5 bases from V and 5 from J; bases not matched to a gene: 8. The CDR3 totals 14 residues. In germline, CDR1 is SGHTA, CDR2 FQGNSA. The CDR3 nucleotides read TGTGCCAGCAGCGAGACAGGGGTAAGAAACGAGCAGTACTTC. Amino acid sequence: CASSETGVRNEQYF.

By share, this clonotype ranks as medium-sized (0.01 to 0.1%). The chain uses TRBV18 and TRBJ2-1, with D possibly TRBD2 on 6 matching bases. CDR1 KGHSH and CDR2 LQKENI come from the germline V gene. Trimming took 3 bases from V and 13 from J, leaving 16 bases between them. The CDR3 covers 13 residues. CDR3 region: CASSPPLDYRQFF. The DNA of the CDR3 is TGTGCCAGCTCACCTCCTCTGGACTACCGTCAGTTCTTC.

By share, this clonotype counts as medium-sized. The chain uses TRBV29-1 and TRBJ2-2; TRBD1 or TRBD2 may be the D gene (5 bases each). Trimming took off 5 bases at V and 3 bases at J, with 10 bases between the two ends. From germline, CDR1 is SQVTM and CDR2 ANQGSEA. CDR3 length: 13 amino acids. The CDR3 sequence is CSVSLGDTGELFF. Written as DNA, the CDR3 is TGCAGCGTTTCCTTGGGGGACACCGGGGAGCTGTTTTTT.

Within the sample, this clonotype is medium-sized. The chain combines TRBV6-5 with TRBJ1-6, with no clear D. CDR3 size: 13 residues. V was cut by 6 bases and J by 7 bases, with 10 bases left in between. The germline CDR1 and CDR2 sequences are MNHEY and SVGAGI. The CDR3, as DNA: TGTGCCAGCAGCCTTGAGCCCAATTCACCCCTCCACTTT. Encoded protein: CASSLEPNSPLHF.

This clonotype is deemed medium-sized. The J gene is TRBJ2-1, the V gene TRBV5-6; D gene ambiguous. Trimming removed 0 bases from V and 2 bases from J, with 12 bases in between. Germline CDR1 and CDR2: SGHDT and YYEEEE. The CDR3 has 16 amino acids. The CDR3 sequence is CASSLALGLAYNEQFF. The CDR3 DNA is TGTGCCAGCAGCTTGGCCCTGGGGTTGGCCTACAATGAGCAGTTCTTC.

This chain joins TRBV5-6 and TRBJ1-1; no clear D gene. V was clipped by 2 bases and J by 0 bases, with 11 bases between them. CDR3 length: 15 amino acids. In germline, CDR1 is SGHDT, CDR2 YYEEEE. The CDR3 DNA follows: TGTGCCAGCAGCTTCGCCGGGATTTTGAACACTGAAGCTTTCTTT. Protein: CASSFAGILNTEAFF.

Only a few counts were recorded for this clonotype. This chain joins TRBV5-6 and TRBJ2-3; D call uncertain. Trimming cost V 4 bases and J 4 bases, with 16 bases left between them. CDR1 is SGHDT, CDR2 YYEEEE, per germline. This CDR3 is built from 15 residues. The CDR3 coding sequence is TGTGCCAGCAGCCCAAGGAATAGTCTCGCAGATACGCAGTATTTT. Encoded protein: CASSPRNSLADTQYF.

This clonotype was detected a few times. The chain recombines TRBV6-5 with TRBJ1-3; perhaps TRBD1 as D (5 bases). Germline V lookup: CDR1 MNHEY, CDR2 SVGAGI. V lost 7 bases and J lost 3, with 13 bases in between. CDR3 length: 14 residues. The CDR3 sequence: CASNPRGGGNTIYF. In DNA, the CDR3 is TGTGCCAGCAACCCGAGGGGTGGTGGAAACACCATATATTTT.

CDR3 loop: CASSSLVETQYF. In nucleotides, the CDR3 is TGTGCCAGCAGCTCCTTAGTGGAGACCCAGTACTTC. The gene calls are TRBV5-6 and TRBJ2-5; D ambiguous. This CDR3 spans 12 amino acids. The V gene's germline CDR1 is SGHDT and CDR2 YYEEEE. V was shortened by 3 bases and J by 5 bases, with 8 bases between the two germline ends.

There are a few counts of this clonotype. The genes are TRBV5-5 and TRBJ2-7; TRBD1 might be the D (5 bases). From germline, CDR1 is SGHKS and CDR2 YYEKEE (reference sequence). This CDR3 is built from 17 residues. Trimming removed 0 bases at V and 3 bases at J, with 19 bases between. The CDR3 bases are TGTGCCAGCAGCTTGGAGATGGGGCCCCACAAATTCTACGAGCAGTACTTC. It is translated as CASSLEMGPHKFYEQYF.

This clonotype came up a few times. The chain joins TRBV20-1 to TRBJ2-2; possible D gene TRBD1, 5 bases. Trimming took 2 bases from V and 4 from J, leaving 8 bases between them. This CDR3 is built from 13 residues. Germline V gene lookup returns CDR1 DFQATT and CDR2 SNEGSKA (reference sequence). CDR3 sequence: CSARRTGTGELFF. The CDR3 DNA follows: TGCAGTGCTAGACGTACAGGCACCGGGGAGCTGTTTTTT.

The chain has TRBV10-2 and TRBJ2-1, with D maybe TRBD2 (6 bases). The CDR3 totals 15 residues. CDR1 and CDR2 (germline): WSHSY, SAAADI. Trimming shortened V by 4 bases and J by 8 bases, and 18 bases separated the two germline ends. The CDR3 nucleotides read TGCGCCAGCAGTGGGAACCGGGACTCTTCCGATGAGCAGTTCTTC. Protein sequence: CASSGNRDSSDEQFF.

By sample fraction, this clonotype is medium-sized. The genes are TRBV6-1 and TRBJ2-7; D gene unclear. CDR3 length: 13 amino acids. CDR1 and CDR2 (germline): MNHNS, SASEGT. The germline V and J ends were trimmed by 6 bases and 6 bases, with 15 bases remaining between them. CDR3 amino acids: CASSPGGFSEQYF. The CDR3 coding sequence is TGTGCCAGCAGCCCGGGTGGGTTCAGCGAGCAGTACTTC.

The CDR3 bases are TGTGCCAGCAGTCCCCCCGACAGAGAGAAAAACATTCAGTACTTC. Its translation is CASSPPDREKNIQYF. This chain connects TRBV12-3 or TRBV12-4 to TRBJ2-4, with a tentative D call TRBD1 (5 bases). Trimming left V 5 bases short and J 4 bases short, with 15 bases between. This CDR3 is 15 amino acids long.

Of note for this clonotype: Possible read error: a much larger clone is one base away. The chain joins TRBV5-4 to TRBJ2-3; no reliable D call. Deletions cut 0 bases from V and 3 bases from J, with 11 bases between. The CDR3 is 15 residues long. CDR1 is SGHNT and CDR2 is YYREEE in the germline V gene (reference sequence). Here the CDR3 reads CASSLVARATDTQYF. The DNA of the CDR3 is TGTGCCAGCAGCTTGGTGGCAAGAGCAACAGATACGCAGTATTTT.